This TCR beta chain was documented in a study of T cell responses to AZD1222 COVID-19 vaccine. Whole-study context: Recipients boosted at about 4 weeks or about 12 weeks are pooled. Findings and caveats of the study: Spike-specific TCR breadth and depth rose after two AZD1222 doses. Clonal diversity was possibly underestimated; the donors were predominantly white British and more often female. Among spike-specific TCRs, nearly half reportedly target unmutated variant regions.

Points on this clone: Its antigen is unidentified.

The repertoire was sequenced with immunoSEQ multiplex PCR; TCRdb's copy has only in-frame clones and lacks some. The sample lists tens of thousands of clones, 80% occurring once. The source material was peripheral blood, sampled on day 0 of AZD1222 vaccination. This clonotype originated in an adult in good health.

This CDR3 is CASSEQGTMEPQHF. DNA of the CDR3: TGTGCCAGCAGTGAACAGGGAACGATGGAGCCCCAGCATTTT. V gene TRBV6-1 combines with J gene TRBJ1-5, with D maybe TRBD1 (5 bases). V lost 2 bases to trimming and J lost 8 bases, with 13 bases between them. The germline gives CDR1 MNHNS, CDR2 SASEGT. The CDR3 is 14 amino acids.